A selection of T cell receptor beta chains follows, all from one sample in a study of T cell repertoires in cytomegalovirus infection. Their antigens are not known. TCRdb re-called the reads through MiXCR, storing one row per CDR3 protein. The sample carries a few hundred thousand distinct CDR3 sequences, approximately 40% recorded once. The material was cultured PBMCs, obtained from culture after CMV antigen stimulation. These receptor sequences come from a human donor in good health (CMV status not recorded). Some clones in this sample may be carry-over from other donors' samples. CDR3s include the opening cysteine and the closing phenylalanine or tryptophan. D genes are given only for firm matches. Only some rows state a clone size, as once, few, many or a class for expanded clones.

TRBJ2-1	few	TRBV6-2/TRBV6-3	-	TGTGCCAGCAGTTTCACGGACCCGGCCTACAATGAGCAGTTCTTC	CASSFTDPAYNEQFF
TRBJ2-3	-	TRBV7-9	TRBD1	TGTGCCAGCAGCTTAGGACCGACAGGGTCAGATACGCAGTATTTT	CASSLGPTGSDTQYF
TRBJ2-1	few	TRBV7-2	-	TGTGCCAGCAGCTTAGCGACCCGGACAGCGCAGTTCTTC	CASSLATRTAQFF
TRBJ2-1	few	TRBV19	-	TGTGCCAGTAGTACCCCCTTCAGCCCCCGCTCCTACAATGAGCAGTTCTTC	CASSTPFSPRSYNEQFF
TRBJ1-1	-	TRBV10-3	-	TGTGCCATCAGGCCGGTAGGACGGGCATTCGGCACTGAAGCTTTCTTT	CAIRPVGRAFGTEAFF
TRBJ2-7	-	TRBV28	TRBD2	TGTGCCACCGGGGGGGTCATCTCCTACGAGCAGTACTTC	CATGGVISYEQYF
TRBJ2-1	-	TRBV6-2/TRBV6-3	-	TGTGCCAGCATTGGGACCGAACTAGGGGTCCACAATGAGCAGTTCTTC	CASIGTELGVHNEQFF
TRBJ2-3	-	TRBV25-1	TRBD2	TGTGCCAGCAGTGATAGTAGCGGGAGGAACACAGATACGCAGTATTTT	CASSDSSGRNTDTQYF
TRBJ1-2	-	TRBV7-6	-	TGTGCCAGCAGCAAAATCCGGGGGTATGGCTACACCTTC	CASSKIRGYGYTF
TRBJ2-2	few	TRBV6-1	TRBD2	TGTGCCAGCAGTTCCGTACTAGCGGGAGCGAACGGGGAGCTGTTTTTT	CASSSVLAGANGELFF
TRBJ2-3	-	TRBV7-2	-	TGTGCCAGCAGCTTAGGAGGCTACAACACAGATACGCAGTATTTT	CASSLGGYNTDTQYF
TRBJ2-3	-	TRBV7-9	-	TGTGCCAGCAGCCCCGGGACAATCGGGGGCACAGATACGCAGTATTTT	CASSPGTIGGTDTQYF
TRBJ2-7	few	TRBV6-1	-	TGTGCCAGCAGTGACCCAACTTTGAGGAGGACGGACTCCTACGAGCAGTACTTC	CASSDPTLRRTDSYEQYF
TRBJ1-3	-	TRBV7-6	-	TGTGCCAGCAGCTCAGGACAGCCGGGAAACACCATATATTTT	CASSSGQPGNTIYF
TRBJ1-1	-	TRBV15	-	TGTGCCACCAGCAGCCCCGACCTTCCGAACACTGAAGCTTTCTTT	CATSSPDLPNTEAFF
TRBJ2-7	-	TRBV7-6	TRBD1	TGTGCCAGCAGCTTAGGAGCGGGACAGGGTTCCTACGAGCAGTACTTC	CASSLGAGQGSYEQYF
TRBJ2-1	few	TRBV6-1	TRBD1	TGTGCCAGCAGTGGGCTGACAGGGGCCTACAATGAGCAGTTCTTC	CASSGLTGAYNEQFF
TRBJ2-7	-	TRBV12-3/TRBV12-4	-	TGTGCCAGCAGCCCGCCCCCGTGGCGGTTCACTGTCTACGAGCAGTACTTC	CASSPPPWRFTVYEQYF
TRBJ1-2	many	TRBV7-2	-	TGTGCCAGCAGCTTAGCCTCGGGCTACACCTTC	CASSLASGYTF